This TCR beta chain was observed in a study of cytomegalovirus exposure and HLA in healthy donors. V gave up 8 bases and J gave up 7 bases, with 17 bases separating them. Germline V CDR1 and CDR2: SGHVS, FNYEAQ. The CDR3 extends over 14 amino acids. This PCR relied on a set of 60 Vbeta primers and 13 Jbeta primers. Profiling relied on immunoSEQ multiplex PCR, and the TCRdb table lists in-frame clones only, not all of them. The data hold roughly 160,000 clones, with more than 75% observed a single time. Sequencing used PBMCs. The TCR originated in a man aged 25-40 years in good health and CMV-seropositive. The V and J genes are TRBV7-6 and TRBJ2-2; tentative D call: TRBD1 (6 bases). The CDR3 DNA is TGTGCCAGCCGCCGGACAGTGGTGGGCGGGGAGCTGTTTTTT. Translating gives CASRRTVVGGELFF.